Below, 10 T cell receptor beta chains from the same sample are listed, as sequenced in a study of regulatory T cells in long-lasting Graves disease. Time point in this sample: newly diagnosed GD, antithyroid drugs for less than 3 months. PBMC RNA served as the TCR library source. The TCR beta library used iRepertoire HTBI primers with Arm-PCR amplification of CDR3. TCRdb passed the multiplex PCR reads through MiXCR, listing each CDR3 protein once. The table has a few hundred thousand distinct CDR3 sequences, 14% to 15% seen once. The same data also contributed to another study, on T cells in Graves' hyperthyroidism and ophthalmopathy.

The sample in question was peripheral blood mononuclear cells (PBMCs), obtained at new diagnosis, from a patient treated with antithyroid drugs. Receptors were obtained from a woman in her forties with Graves disease.

This clonotype was observed at least ten times. This chain connects TRBV6-1 to TRBJ2-7, with TRBD2 identical over 7 bases. Trimming at V came to 10 bases and at J to 2 bases, leaving 5 bases not matched to a gene. The CDR3 is 12 residues long. Per germline, CDR1 MNHNS and CDR2 SASEGT. CDR3 bases: TGTGCCACCCGGGACTACACCTACGAGCAGTACTTC. Translation: CATRDYTYEQYF.

This clonotype was detected only a few times. V gene TRBV4-1 combines with J gene TRBJ2-1; a possible D gene is TRBD2 (5 bases). The CDR3 has 14 amino acids. The germline CDR1 and CDR2 sequences are MGHRA and YSYEKL. V lost 3 bases and J 15 bases, leaving 21 bases between the germline ends. CDR3 nucleotides: TGCGCCAGCAGCCATCCCGGGGAGAACGAGTATCGGTTCTTC. Translation: CASSHPGENEYRFF.

This clonotype was counted ten times or more. J is TRBJ1-4 and V is TRBV11-2, with D perhaps TRBD1 (6 bases). The germline gives CDR1 SGHAT, CDR2 FQNNGV. V lost 5 bases and J 6 bases, leaving 13 bases between the germline ends. The CDR3 has 14 residues. The CDR3 sequence is CASSPRGADEKLFF. Here the CDR3 DNA reads TGTGCCAGCAGCCCCCGGGGGGCGGATGAAAAACTGTTTTTT.

This clonotype came up many times. The chain combines TRBV24-1 with TRBJ2-1, with TRBD1 matching over 7 bases. The CDR3 consists of 13 residues. Germline loops: CDR1 KGHDR, CDR2 SFDVKD. V lost 4 bases to trimming and J lost 8 bases; unmatched junction nucleotides: 4. The CDR3, as DNA: TGTGCCACCAGTGACACAGGGGTTTATGAGCAGTTCTTC. Translation: CATSDTGVYEQFF.

The table lists this clonotype with many counts. The chain combines TRBV5-1 with TRBJ2-3; weak D call: TRBD2 (6 bases). This CDR3 comprises 15 residues. CDR1 and CDR2 (germline): SGHRS, YFSETQ. The V end was cut by 0 bases, the J end by 3 bases, with 11 bases between. CDR3 loop: CASSLEVAGTDTQYF. Written as DNA, the CDR3 is TGCGCCAGCAGCTTGGAAGTTGCGGGGACAGATACGCAGTATTTT. The variable domain in full, with the rest retrieved from reference TRBV5-1 and TRBJ2-3, is KAGVTQTPRYLIKTRGQQVTLSCSPISGHRSVSWYQQTPGQGLQFLFEYFSETQRNKGNFPGRFSGRQFSNSRSEMNVSTLELGDSALYLCASSLEVAGTDTQYFGPGTRLTVL.

This clonotype was detected many times. The chain has TRBV24-1 and TRBJ2-1; unclear D gene. Trimming took off 5 bases at V and 5 bases at J, with 6 bases between the two ends. The CDR3 runs 12 residues. The germline gives CDR1 KGHDR, CDR2 SFDVKD. The CDR3 is CATSVRHNEQFF. CDR3 DNA sequence: TGTGCCACCAGTGTGCGACACAATGAGCAGTTCTTC.

This clonotype was observed at least ten times. The chain employs TRBV27 and TRBJ2-1, with TRBD2 matching 11 bases. The junction had 4 bases not matched to a gene; V was cut back by 2 bases and J by 4 bases. Germline V gene data show CDR1 as MNHEY and CDR2 as SMNVEV (reference sequence). This CDR3 contains 16 residues. The CDR3 sequence: CASSLQGLAEYNEQFF. The DNA for the CDR3 is TGTGCCAGCAGTTTACAGGGACTAGCGGAGTACAATGAGCAGTTCTTC.

This clonotype was counted ten times or more. The V gene is TRBV29-1, the J gene TRBJ1-1, with D hard to call. There are 14 residues in the CDR3. V gave up 5 bases and J gave up 0 bases, with 13 bases separating them. Germline V lookup: CDR1 SQVTM, CDR2 ANQGSEA. CDR3 in amino acids: CSVQLTRMNTEAFF. The CDR3 DNA reads TGCAGCGTTCAATTGACAAGAATGAACACTGAAGCTTTCTTT.

The chain combines TRBV6-1 with TRBJ1-2, with D maybe TRBD1 (6 bases). V gave up 7 bases and J gave up 5 bases, with 14 bases separating them. Germline lookup yields CDR1 MNHNS and CDR2 SASEGT. The CDR3 is made up of 13 amino acids. The CDR3 sequence is CASNPGGHYGYTF. The CDR3 nucleotides read TGTGCCAGCAACCCTGGGGGACATTATGGCTACACCTTC.

In this sample, this clonotype turned up a few times. The V and J genes are TRBV18 and TRBJ2-7; TRBD1 is a possible D gene (5 bases). Deletions cut 4 bases from V and 6 bases from J, with 10 bases between. The CDR3 has 12 residues. Per germline, CDR1 KGHSH and CDR2 LQKENI. CDR3 loop: CASSRRVGEQYF. CDR3 DNA: TGTGCCAGCTCACGCAGGGTAGGCGAGCAGTACTTC. Variable domain in full (rest from reference TRBV18 and TRBJ2-7): NAGVMQNPRHLVRRRGQEARLRCSPMKGHSHVYWYRQLPEEGLKFMVYLQKENIIDESGMPKERFSAEFPKEGPSILRIQQVVRGDSAAYFCASSRRVGEQYFGPGTRLTVT.